These 32 T cell receptor beta chains originate from one sample sequenced in a study of blood T cell repertoires in COVID-19. The assay was immunoSEQ multiplex PCR, and TCRdb's table has in-frame clones only and misses some. The sample records 250,000 to 350,000 clones, 88% being singletons. The material sequenced was peripheral blood. The receptor set was obtained from a woman aged 25 to 39 who had recovered from COVID-19.

This clone has only a few counts. The chain carries TRBV10-3 and TRBJ1-1; D is ambiguous. CDR3 size: 14 residues. Germline V CDR1 and CDR2: ENHRY, SYGVKD. V shed 4 bases and J shed 8 bases, with 17 bases lying between them. The CDR3 nucleotides read TGTGCCATCAGTGCCGCCGGGGAGGTTGGCGAAGCTTTCTTT. Protein: CAISAAGEVGEAFF.

This chain joins TRBV4-1 and TRBJ2-1; TRBD1 agrees at 9 bases. The CDR3 spans 15 residues. Per the germline V gene, CDR1 is MGHRA and CDR2 is YSYEKL. V was pared by 1 base and J by 7 bases, with 5 bases of the junction left unmatched. DNA of the CDR3: TGCGCCAGCAGCCAAGTGGGACAGGGAGGGAATGAGCAGTTCTTC. Its translation: CASSQVGQGGNEQFF.

This clone has more than one count but fewer than ten. The gene calls are TRBV18 and TRBJ1-1, with D tentatively TRBD1 (6 bases). V was shortened by 5 bases and J by 11 bases, with 12 bases between the two germline ends. Per germline, CDR1 KGHSH and CDR2 LQKENI. CDR3 length: 11 amino acids. The CDR3, as DNA: TGTGCCAGCTCATCTACAGGGAATGCTTTCTTT. It encodes CASSSTGNAFF.

The chain carries TRBV6-1 and TRBJ2-1, with TRBD2 matching over 8 bases. CDR3 length: 17 amino acids. The germline V gene encodes CDR1 MNHNS and CDR2 SASEGT. Unmatched junction bases numbered 6, after V lost 2 bases and J lost 0 bases. The CDR3 region is CASSELAGPSSYNEQFF. The CDR3 DNA is TGTGCCAGCAGTGAACTAGCGGGTCCCAGCTCCTACAATGAGCAGTTCTTC.

This chain links TRBV7-9 with TRBJ1-5; D is undetermined. Trimming shortened V by 5 bases and J by 3 bases, and 11 bases separated the two germline ends. The CDR3 extends over 14 amino acids. The V gene's germline CDR1 is SEHNR and CDR2 FQNEAQ (reference sequence). CDR3 nucleotide sequence: TGTGCCAGCAGCCCGGGTGGAATCAATCAGCCCCAGCATTTT. Amino acids: CASSPGGINQPQHF.

The CDR3: CATSDSWTGGGQNEQFF. DNA for the CDR3: TGTGCCACCAGTGACTCCTGGACAGGGGGCGGTCAGAATGAGCAGTTCTTC. The chain combines TRBV24-1 with TRBJ2-1; TRBD1 aligns across 11 bases. The CDR3 consists of 17 residues. Germline CDR1 is KGHDR and CDR2 is SFDVKD. V lost 4 bases and J lost 7; bases outside the gene matches: 11.

The rearrangement links TRBV7-9 to TRBJ2-6, with 8 bases fitting TRBD1. V was clipped by 2 bases and J by 0 bases; unmatched bases: 6. There are 18 residues in the CDR3. The germline CDR1 and CDR2 sequences are SEHNR and FQNEAQ (reference sequence). This CDR3 reads CASSLPWDRSSGANVLTF. The CDR3 DNA sequence: TGTGCCAGCAGCTTACCTTGGGACAGGAGCTCTGGGGCCAACGTCCTGACTTTC.

The V and J genes are TRBV6-1 and TRBJ1-2, with D maybe TRBD1 (5 bases). This CDR3 is built from 14 residues. Germline CDR1 MNHNS, CDR2 SASEGT. The V gene lost 1 base and the J gene lost 4 bases, with 10 bases spanning the gap. CDR3 in amino acids: CASSEDDSFYGYTF. The CDR3 DNA is TGTGCCAGCAGTGAAGACGACAGCTTCTATGGCTACACCTTC.

The count of this clone is one. V usage is TRBV2 and J usage is TRBJ2-2; no reliable D call. Germline-derived CDR1 and CDR2 are SNHLY and FYNNEI. Trimming pared 7 bases from V and 0 bases from J, leaving 9 bases between. The CDR3 spans 14 residues. The CDR3 sequence is CASMSPANTGELFF. The CDR3 DNA reads as TGTGCCAGCATGTCCCCTGCGAACACCGGGGAGCTGTTTTTT.

The CDR3 nucleotides are TGTGCCAGCAGTTTTAGTCGTTGGGACAGGGGGCTCCGAAGGAAGACCCAGTACTTC. This sequence encodes CASSFSRWDRGLRRKTQYF. The J gene is TRBJ2-5, the V gene TRBV28, with 12 bases matching TRBD1. Germline V gene sequence: CDR1 MDHEN, CDR2 SYDVKM. Trimming at V came to 3 bases and at J to 6 bases, leaving 17 bases not matched to a gene. The CDR3 sequence is 19 residues long.

V is TRBV28 and J is TRBJ1-5, with D perhaps matching TRBD1 (6 bases). The CDR3 sequence is 15 residues long. V was trimmed by 2 bases and J by 6 bases, leaving 14 bases between them. The V gene's germline CDR1 is MDHEN and CDR2 SYDVKM. The CDR3 loop is CASSLHTGYGQPQHF. Here the CDR3 DNA reads TGTGCCAGCAGTTTACACACAGGGTATGGTCAGCCCCAGCATTTT.

The V and J genes are TRBV7-2 and TRBJ1-6; TRBD1 matches at 9 bases. The CDR3 has 15 amino acids. With 4 bases clipped from V and 8 bases from J, the junction kept 6 bases outside the gene matches. Per germline, CDR1 SGHTA and CDR2 FQGNSA. CDR3: CASSSTGGEYSPLHF. In DNA, the CDR3 is TGTGCCAGCAGCTCCACAGGGGGCGAATATTCACCCCTCCACTTT.

This rearrangement joins TRBV5-1 to TRBJ1-4; 10 bases align to TRBD1. Germline trimming cut 0 bases from V and 8 bases from J; bases unmatched to any gene: 4. This CDR3 spans 15 amino acids. CDR1 and CDR2 (germline): SGHRS, YFSETQ. This CDR3 reads CASSLAGTGEEKLFF. For the CDR3, the DNA is TGCGCCAGCAGCTTGGCCGGGACAGGGGAGGAAAAACTGTTTTTT.

The chain couples TRBV7-9 to TRBJ2-3, with D unclear. V lost 3 bases, J lost 2 bases, and 9 bases lay in between. The V gene's germline CDR1 is SEHNR and CDR2 FQNEAQ (reference sequence). The CDR3 has 14 residues. CDR3 sequence: CASSFNPVTDTQYF. CDR3 in DNA: TGTGCCAGCAGCTTTAACCCGGTCACAGATACGCAGTATTTT.

The rearrangement links TRBV6-6 to TRBJ2-7; D is undetermined. The CDR3 totals 12 residues. V was shortened by 5 bases and J by 3 bases, with 8 bases between the two germline ends. Germline V gene sequence: CDR1 MNHNY, CDR2 SVGAGI (reference sequence). The CDR3 reads CASSPRIYEQYF. The CDR3 DNA sequence: TGTGCCAGCAGTCCCAGGATCTACGAGCAGTACTTC.

The rearrangement joins TRBV7-9 to TRBJ2-7; D gene unclear. The CDR3 is 12 residues long. The ends were cut back, 5 bases at V and 4 bases at J, with 9 bases in the middle. Germline V gives CDR1 SEHNR, CDR2 FQNEAQ (reference sequence). The CDR3 protein is CASSQLGYEQYF. In nucleotides, the CDR3 is TGTGCCAGCAGCCAACTCGGGTACGAGCAGTACTTC.

The chain joins TRBV24-1 to TRBJ1-5; D not resolved. Per germline, CDR1 KGHDR and CDR2 SFDVKD. This CDR3 is 14 amino acids long. Trimming removed 2 bases from V and 5 bases from J, with 9 bases in between. The CDR3 protein is CATSDYGRDQPQHF. CDR3 DNA: TGTGCCACCAGTGATTATGGGAGGGATCAGCCCCAGCATTTT.

The chain combines TRBV7-7 with TRBJ2-1; D is perhaps TRBD1 (6 bases). Per the germline V gene, CDR1 is SSHAT and CDR2 is FNYEAQ (reference sequence). The V end was cut by 1 base, the J end by 9 bases, with 16 bases between. The CDR3 spans 15 residues. CDR3 nucleotide sequence: TGTGCCAGCAGCTTAGGGACAGACCTATCCGGTGAGCAGTTCTTC. The encoded protein is CASSLGTDLSGEQFF.

The V gene is TRBV19, the J gene TRBJ1-2; D not certain. Trimming removed 3 bases from V and 3 bases from J, with 8 bases in between. Per the germline V gene, CDR1 is LNHDA and CDR2 is SQIVND (reference sequence). There are 13 residues in the CDR3. DNA of the CDR3: TGTGCCAGTAGTATGCAACGAGACTATGGCTACACCTTC. The encoded protein is CASSMQRDYGYTF.

The table lists this clone with a few counts. The chain links TRBV7-8 to TRBJ2-1; the D is unclear. The CDR3 is made up of 11 amino acids. V was trimmed by 6 bases and J by 5 bases, leaving 5 bases between them. Germline lookup yields CDR1 SGHVS and CDR2 FQNEAQ. The CDR3 nucleotides read TGTGCCAGCAGAATTAACAATGAGCAGTTCTTC. Residues: CASRINNEQFF.

This clone turned up a few times. V usage is TRBV6-1 and J usage is TRBJ1-6; TRBD1 matches 10 bases. The germline V gene encodes CDR1 MNHNS and CDR2 SASEGT. The V segment lost 0 bases and the J segment 7 bases; nucleotides outside the gene matches: 3. The CDR3 is 16 amino acids. The CDR3 loop reads CASSEAEGQGNSPLHF. DNA for the CDR3: TGTGCCAGCAGTGAAGCGGAGGGACAGGGGAATTCACCCCTCCACTTT.

V and J are TRBV6-4 and TRBJ2-3; 12 bases align to TRBD1. CDR1 is MRHNA, CDR2 SNTAGT, per germline. The CDR3 has 17 residues. The junction had 8 bases not matched to a gene; V was cut back by 3 bases and J by 4 bases. The CDR3 DNA reads TGTGCCAGCAGTGAGGGGGGGACAGGGGGCGGTTCAGATACGCAGTATTTT. The encoded protein is CASSEGGTGGGSDTQYF.

J is TRBJ1-6 and V is TRBV6-5; D perhaps matches TRBD1 (6 bases). Germline CDR1 reads MNHEY; CDR2 reads SVGAGI. The CDR3 runs 14 residues. The germline V and J ends were trimmed by 9 bases and 4 bases, with 13 bases remaining between them. CDR3 nucleotide sequence: TGTGCCAGTTCCTACAGGGAGTATAATTCACCCCTCCACTTT. Translation gives CASSYREYNSPLHF.

On this clone: The junction and the germline gene differ at one end; a read error may be behind it. The genes are TRBV29-1 and TRBJ2-1; TRBD2 matches 12 bases. This CDR3 has 11 amino acids. Germline V lookup: CDR1 SQVTM, CDR2 ANQGSEA. DNA for the CDR3: TGCAGCGTTAGGCTAGCGGGGGGGCCGGTCTTC. Translation: CSVRLAGGPVF.

The rearrangement joins TRBV9 to TRBJ1-3; D might be TRBD1 (5 bases). This CDR3 contains 15 residues. The germline V and J ends were trimmed by 0 bases and 4 bases, with 11 bases remaining between them. CDR1 SGDLS and CDR2 YYNGEE come from the germline V gene. The CDR3 DNA reads TGTGCCAGCAGCGTAGGGGGCAGTCGGGGAAACACCATATATTTT. It is translated as CASSVGGSRGNTIYF.

The rearrangement uses TRBV15 and TRBJ1-4; 8 bases line up with TRBD1. Germline V CDR1 and CDR2: LNHNV, YYDKDF (reference sequence). The junction had 5 bases not matched to a gene; V was cut back by 0 bases and J by 5 bases. This CDR3 comprises 16 residues. The CDR3 DNA reads TGTGCCACCAGCAGAGATGTCGCAGGGGGCAATGAAAAACTGTTTTTT. The encoded protein is CATSRDVAGGNEKLFF. The full variable domain, rest sourced from reference TRBV15 and TRBJ1-4, is DAMVIQNPRYQVTQFGKPVTLSCSQTLNHNVMYWYQQKSSQAPKLLFHYYDKDFNNEADTPDNFQSRRPNTSFCFLDIRSPGLGDTAMYLCATSRDVAGGNEKLFFGSGTQLSVL.

The chain employs TRBV5-6 and TRBJ2-5; 7 positions agree with TRBD1. The CDR3 has 14 residues. The ends lost 4 bases at V and 4 bases at J; junction bases unmatched: 7. Germline-derived CDR1 and CDR2 are SGHDT and YYEEEE. The CDR3 DNA sequence: TGTGCCAGCAGCGGCCTAGGGGGCGGAGAGACCCAGTACTTC. This encodes CASSGLGGGETQYF.

The chain links TRBV6-5 to TRBJ2-2, with TRBD1 identical over 7 bases. V dropped 5 bases and J dropped 4; count of bases not matched to a gene: 4. Germline CDR1 and CDR2: MNHEY and SVGAGI. The CDR3 runs 14 residues. The DNA for the CDR3 is TGTGCCAGCAGTATCTACAGGGGCACCGGGGAGCTGTTTTTT. It translates to CASSIYRGTGELFF.

The gene calls are TRBV29-1 and TRBJ2-2; TRBD1 is a possible D gene (5 bases). V was cut by 2 bases and J by 6 bases, with 13 bases left in between. There are 14 residues in the CDR3. Germline CDR1 and CDR2: SQVTM and ANQGSEA. This CDR3 reads CSVERERRAGELFF. CDR3 nucleotides: TGCAGCGTTGAAAGAGAGCGCAGGGCCGGGGAGCTGTTTTTT.

The chain couples TRBV7-3 to TRBJ2-5; possible D gene TRBD1, 5 bases. This CDR3 region has 15 residues. Trimming removed 2 bases at V and 5 bases at J, with 15 bases between. CDR1 and CDR2 from the germline V gene are SGHTA and FQGTGA. As DNA, the CDR3 is TGTGCCAGCAGCTTAGGAACAGGTTATCAGGAGACCCAGTACTTC. It specifies CASSLGTGYQETQYF. Based on the CDR3 plus reference TRBV7-3 and TRBJ2-5, the full variable domain is GAGVSQTPSNKVTEKGKYVELRCDPISGHTALYWYRQSLGQGPEFLIYFQGTGAADDSGLPNDRFFAVRPEGSVSTLKIQRTERGDSAVYLCASSLGTGYQETQYFGPGTRLLVL.

This clone was observed once. V and J are TRBV12-3 or TRBV12-4 and TRBJ2-7; tentatively, D is TRBD1 (6 bases). V was cut by 5 bases and J by 3 bases, with 11 bases left in between. The CDR3 covers 13 residues. In DNA, the CDR3 is TGTGCCAGCAGTGAGGGGGAAGGCTACGAGCAGTACTTC. Amino acid sequence: CASSEGEGYEQYF.

Only one count was recorded for this clone. The chain carries TRBV27 and TRBJ2-1; D perhaps matches TRBD2 (7 bases). V shed 6 bases and J shed 10 bases, with 22 bases lying between them. The CDR3 is made up of 15 amino acids. Germline-derived CDR1 and CDR2 are MNHEY and SMNVEV (reference sequence). The CDR3 coding sequence is TGTGCCAGCAGCCGGGGGGCCGGTACCCTTTTAGAGCAGTTCTTC. This sequence encodes CASSRGAGTLLEQFF.